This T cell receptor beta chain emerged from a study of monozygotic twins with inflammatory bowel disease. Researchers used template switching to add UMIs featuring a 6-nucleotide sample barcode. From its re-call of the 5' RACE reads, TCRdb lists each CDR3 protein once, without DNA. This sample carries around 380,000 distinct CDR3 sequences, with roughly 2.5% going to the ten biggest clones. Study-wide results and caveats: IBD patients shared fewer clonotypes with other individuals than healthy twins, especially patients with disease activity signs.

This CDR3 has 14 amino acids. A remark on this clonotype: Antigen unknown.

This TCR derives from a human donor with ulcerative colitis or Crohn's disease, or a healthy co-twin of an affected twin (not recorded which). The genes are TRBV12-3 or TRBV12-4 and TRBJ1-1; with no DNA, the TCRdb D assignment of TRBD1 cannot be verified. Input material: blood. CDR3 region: CASSLEPGGTEAFF.